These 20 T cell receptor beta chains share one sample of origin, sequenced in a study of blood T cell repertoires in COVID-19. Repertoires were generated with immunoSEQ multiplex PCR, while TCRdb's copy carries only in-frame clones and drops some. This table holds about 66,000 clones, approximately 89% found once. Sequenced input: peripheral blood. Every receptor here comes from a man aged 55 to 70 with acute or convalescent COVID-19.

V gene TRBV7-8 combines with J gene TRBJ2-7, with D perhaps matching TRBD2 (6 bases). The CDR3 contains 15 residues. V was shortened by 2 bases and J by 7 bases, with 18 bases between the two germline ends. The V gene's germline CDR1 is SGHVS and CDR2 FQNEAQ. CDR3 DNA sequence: TGTGCCAGCAGCTTATCGCTGGGGGTGGCGGGAGAGCAGTACTTC. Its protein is CASSLSLGVAGEQYF.

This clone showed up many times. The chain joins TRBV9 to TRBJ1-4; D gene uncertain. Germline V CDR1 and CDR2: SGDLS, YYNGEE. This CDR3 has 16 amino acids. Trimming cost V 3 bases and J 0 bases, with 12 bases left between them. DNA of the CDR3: TGTGCCAGCAGCGACCGGGCGGGGACAACTAATGAAAAACTGTTTTTT. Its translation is CASSDRAGTTNEKLFF.

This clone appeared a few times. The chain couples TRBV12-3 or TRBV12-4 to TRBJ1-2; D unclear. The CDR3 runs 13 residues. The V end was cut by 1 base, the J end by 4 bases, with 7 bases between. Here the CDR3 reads CASSLGQVYGYTF. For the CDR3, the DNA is TGTGCCAGCAGTTTAGGACAAGTCTATGGCTACACCTTC.

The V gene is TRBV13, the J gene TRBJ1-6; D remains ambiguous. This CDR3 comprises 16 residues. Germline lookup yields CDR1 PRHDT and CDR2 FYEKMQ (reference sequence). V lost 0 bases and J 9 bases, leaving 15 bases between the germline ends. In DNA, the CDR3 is TGTGCCAGCAGCTTAGGGGTCTTGCAGGTACCTTCACCCCTCCACTTT. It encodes CASSLGVLQVPSPLHF.

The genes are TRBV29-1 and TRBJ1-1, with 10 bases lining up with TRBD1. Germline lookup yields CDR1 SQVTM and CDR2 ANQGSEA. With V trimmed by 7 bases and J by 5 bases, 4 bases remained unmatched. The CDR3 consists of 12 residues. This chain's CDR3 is CSGDRGQTEAFF. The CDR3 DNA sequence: TGCAGCGGTGACAGGGGGCAAACTGAAGCTTTCTTT.

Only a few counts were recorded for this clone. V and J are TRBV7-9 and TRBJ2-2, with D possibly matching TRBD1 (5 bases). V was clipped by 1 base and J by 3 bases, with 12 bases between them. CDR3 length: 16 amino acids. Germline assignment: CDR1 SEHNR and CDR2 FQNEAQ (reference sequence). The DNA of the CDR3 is TGTGCCAGCAGCTTAGATTGGGGCTTTCACACCGGGGAGCTGTTTTTT. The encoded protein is CASSLDWGFHTGELFF.

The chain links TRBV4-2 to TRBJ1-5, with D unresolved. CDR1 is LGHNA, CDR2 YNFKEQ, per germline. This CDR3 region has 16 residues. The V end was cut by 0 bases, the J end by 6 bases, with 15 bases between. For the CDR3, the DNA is TGTGCCAGCAGCCAAGATCATGGGAGTTCGAGTCAGCCCCAGCATTTT. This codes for CASSQDHGSSSQPQHF.

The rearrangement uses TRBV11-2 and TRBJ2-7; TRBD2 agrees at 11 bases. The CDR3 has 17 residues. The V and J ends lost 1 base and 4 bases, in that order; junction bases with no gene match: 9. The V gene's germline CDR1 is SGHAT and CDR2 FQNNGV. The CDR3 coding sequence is TGTGCCAGCAGCTTAGTACTAGCGGGGGCGATGGTGTACGAGCAGTACTTC. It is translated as CASSLVLAGAMVYEQYF. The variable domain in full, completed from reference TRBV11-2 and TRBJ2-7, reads EAGVAQSPRYKIIEKRQSVAFWCNPISGHATLYWYQQILGQGPKLLIQFQNNGVVDDSQLPKDRFSAERLKGVDSTLKIQPAKLEDSAVYLCASSLVLAGAMVYEQYFGPGTRLTVT.

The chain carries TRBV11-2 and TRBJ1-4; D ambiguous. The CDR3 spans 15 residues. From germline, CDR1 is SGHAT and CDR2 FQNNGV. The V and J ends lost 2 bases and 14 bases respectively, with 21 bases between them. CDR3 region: CASSLFVTGDSRLFF. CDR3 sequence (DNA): TGTGCCAGCAGCTTATTCGTAACTGGCGACTCTCGGCTGTTTTTT.

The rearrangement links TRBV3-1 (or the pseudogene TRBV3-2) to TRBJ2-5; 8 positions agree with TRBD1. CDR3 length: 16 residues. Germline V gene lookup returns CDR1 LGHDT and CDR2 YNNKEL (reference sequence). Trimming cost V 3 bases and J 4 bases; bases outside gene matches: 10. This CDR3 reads CASSHLRQGMGETQYF. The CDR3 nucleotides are TGTGCCAGCAGCCATCTCCGACAGGGGATGGGAGAGACCCAGTACTTC.

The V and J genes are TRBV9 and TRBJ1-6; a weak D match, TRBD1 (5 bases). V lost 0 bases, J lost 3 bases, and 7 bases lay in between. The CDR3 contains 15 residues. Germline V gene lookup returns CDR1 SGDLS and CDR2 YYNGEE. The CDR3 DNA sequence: TGTGCCAGCAGCGTAGCGGGGGGCTATAATTCACCCCTCCACTTT. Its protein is CASSVAGGYNSPLHF.

The CDR3 loop is CASSLLTGSVGNTIYF. CDR3 sequence (DNA): TGTGCCAGCAGCTTATTAACAGGGTCGGTTGGAAACACCATATATTTT. The V call is TRBV5-8, the J call TRBJ1-3; tentative D call: TRBD1 (6 bases). Germline assignment: CDR1 SGHTS and CDR2 YDEGEE. The V end lost 2 bases, the J end lost 3 bases, and 15 bases lay between the germline ends. This CDR3 is built from 16 residues. The full variable domain, in which reference TRBV5-8 and TRBJ1-3 provide the parts outside the CDR3, is EAGVTQSPTHLIKTRGQQATLRCSPISGHTSVYWYQQALGLGLQFLLWYDEGEERNRGNFPPRFSGRQFPNYSSELNVNALELEDSALYLCASSLLTGSVGNTIYFGEGSWLTVV.

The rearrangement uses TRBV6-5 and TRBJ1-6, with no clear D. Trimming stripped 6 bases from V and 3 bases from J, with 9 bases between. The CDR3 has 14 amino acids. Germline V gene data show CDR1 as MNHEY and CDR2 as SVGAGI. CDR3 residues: CASRIDIYNSPLHF. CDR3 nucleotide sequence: TGTGCCAGCAGAATCGACATCTATAATTCACCCCTCCACTTT.

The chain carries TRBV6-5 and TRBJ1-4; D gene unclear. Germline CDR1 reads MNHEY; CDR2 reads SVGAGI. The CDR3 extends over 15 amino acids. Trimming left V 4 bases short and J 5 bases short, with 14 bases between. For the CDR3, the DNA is TGTGCCAGCAGTTTCTTTTACGGGTTAAATGAAAAACTGTTTTTT. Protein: CASSFFYGLNEKLFF.

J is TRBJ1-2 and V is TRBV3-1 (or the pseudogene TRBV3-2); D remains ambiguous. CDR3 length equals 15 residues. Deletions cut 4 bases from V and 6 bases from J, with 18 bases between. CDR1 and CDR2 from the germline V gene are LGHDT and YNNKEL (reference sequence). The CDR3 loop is CASSPRARASDGYTF. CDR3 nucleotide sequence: TGTGCCAGCAGCCCGCGGGCGAGGGCAAGCGATGGCTACACCTTC.

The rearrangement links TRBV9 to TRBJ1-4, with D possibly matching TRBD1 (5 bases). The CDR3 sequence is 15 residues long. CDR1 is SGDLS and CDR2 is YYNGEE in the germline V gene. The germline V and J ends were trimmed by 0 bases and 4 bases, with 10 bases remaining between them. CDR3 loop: CASSVGTRINEKLFF. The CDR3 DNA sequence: TGTGCCAGCAGCGTAGGGACAAGGATTAATGAAAAACTGTTTTTT.

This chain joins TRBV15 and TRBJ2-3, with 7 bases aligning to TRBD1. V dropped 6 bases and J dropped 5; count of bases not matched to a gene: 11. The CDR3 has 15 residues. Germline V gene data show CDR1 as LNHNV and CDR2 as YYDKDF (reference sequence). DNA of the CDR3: TGTGCCACCAGTGGGGACAGTGCTGCGATAGATACGCAGTATTTT. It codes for CATSGDSAAIDTQYF.

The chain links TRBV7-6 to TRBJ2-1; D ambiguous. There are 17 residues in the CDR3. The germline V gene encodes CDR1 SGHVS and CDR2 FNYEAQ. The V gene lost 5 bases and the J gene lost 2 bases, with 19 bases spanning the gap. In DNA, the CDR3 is TGTGCCAGCAGCACCCCCCGGTTCTTGGTTACCTACAATGAGCAGTTCTTC. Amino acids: CASSTPRFLVTYNEQFF.

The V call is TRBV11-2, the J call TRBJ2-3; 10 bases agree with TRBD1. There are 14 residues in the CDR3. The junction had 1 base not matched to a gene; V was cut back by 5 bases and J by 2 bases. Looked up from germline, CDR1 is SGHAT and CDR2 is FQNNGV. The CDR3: CASSGTGDTDTQYF. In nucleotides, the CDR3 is TGTGCCAGCAGCGGGACAGGGGACACAGATACGCAGTATTTT.

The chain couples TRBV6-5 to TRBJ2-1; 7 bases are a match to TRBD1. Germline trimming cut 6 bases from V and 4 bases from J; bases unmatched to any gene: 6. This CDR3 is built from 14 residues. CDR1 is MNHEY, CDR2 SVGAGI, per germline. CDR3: CASSPGGTYNEQFF. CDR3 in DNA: TGTGCCAGCAGCCCAGGGGGAACATACAATGAGCAGTTCTTC.